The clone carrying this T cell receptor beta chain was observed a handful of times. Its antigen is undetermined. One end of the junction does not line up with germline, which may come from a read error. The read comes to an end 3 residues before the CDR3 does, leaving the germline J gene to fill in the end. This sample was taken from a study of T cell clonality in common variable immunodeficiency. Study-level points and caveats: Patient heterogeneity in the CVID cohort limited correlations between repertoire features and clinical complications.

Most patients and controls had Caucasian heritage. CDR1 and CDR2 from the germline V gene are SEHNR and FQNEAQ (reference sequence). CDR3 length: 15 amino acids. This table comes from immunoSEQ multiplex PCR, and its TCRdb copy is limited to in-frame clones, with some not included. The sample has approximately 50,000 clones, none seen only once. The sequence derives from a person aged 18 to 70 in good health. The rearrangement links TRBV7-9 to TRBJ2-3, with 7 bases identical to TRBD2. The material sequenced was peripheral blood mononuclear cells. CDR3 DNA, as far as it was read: TGTTCCAGCAGCTTAAGAGCGGGAAGCACAGATACG. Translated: CSSSLRAGSTDT. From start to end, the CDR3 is CSSSLRAGSTDTQYF.